Below are 2 T cell receptor beta chains sequenced from a single sample in a study of cytomegalovirus exposure and HLA in healthy donors. The PCR used 60 Vbeta and 13 Jbeta primers. Data came from immunoSEQ multiplex PCR; TCRdb stores just in-frame clones and leaves some out. The data hold about 130,000 clones, with around 80% observed a single time. The sample comprised PBMCs. All receptors come from a woman in her forties in good health and CMV-seronegative.

The rearrangement uses TRBV5-1 and TRBJ1-6, with 7 bases aligning to TRBD1. Germline CDR1 is SGHRS and CDR2 is YFSETQ. The CDR3 totals 14 residues. V dropped 5 bases and J dropped 6; count of bases not matched to a gene: 5. CDR3: CASRVDRTNSPLHF. DNA for the CDR3: TGCGCCAGCAGGGTGGACAGGACTAATTCACCCCTCCACTTT.

The chain employs TRBV7-8 and TRBJ2-3; D perhaps matches TRBD2 (6 bases). V was shortened by 1 base and J by 1 base, with 15 bases between the two germline ends. Germline CDR1 is SGHVS and CDR2 is FQNEAQ. The CDR3 consists of 17 residues. CDR3 region: CASSLGVKGGGTDTQYF. CDR3 DNA sequence: TGTGCCAGCAGCTTAGGGGTTAAGGGCGGGGGCACAGATACGCAGTATTTT.